One and the same sample provided the 30 T cell receptor beta chains below, sequenced in a study of identical twins. TCRdb processed the 5' RACE reads anew with MiXCR; each CDR3 protein has one entry. This sample has about 190,000 distinct CDR3 sequences, with more than 15% found just once. This sample also belongs to another study, concerning T cells expressing NK-cell markers.

The specimen sequenced was CD8+ T cells sorted from blood. These receptors all come from a young woman in good health.

The J gene is TRBJ2-2, the V gene TRBV5-1; no reliable D call. The V end was cut by 1 base, the J end by 6 bases, with 4 bases between. CDR3 length: 12 amino acids. CDR1 SGHRS and CDR2 YFSETQ come from the germline V gene. The CDR3 is CASSLKSGELFF. CDR3 in DNA: TGCGCCAGCAGCTTGAAGTCCGGGGAGCTGTTTTTT.

This clonotype appeared a few times. CDR3 sequence reads: CASSLSEGAYEQYF. As DNA, the CDR3 is TGTGCCAGCAGCTTATCGGAAGGGGCGTACGAGCAGTACTTC. The rearrangement uses TRBV7-6 and TRBJ2-7, with D perhaps matching TRBD1 (5 bases). CDR3 size: 14 residues. In germline, CDR1 is SGHVS, CDR2 FNYEAQ. Trimming cost V 2 bases and J 4 bases, with 12 bases left between them. Based on the CDR3 plus reference TRBV7-6 and TRBJ2-7, the full variable domain is GAGVSQSPRYKVTKRGQDVALRCDPISGHVSLYWYRQALGQGPEFLTYFNYEAQQDKSGLPNDRFSAERPEGSISTLTIQRTEQRDSAMYRCASSLSEGAYEQYFGPGTRLTVT.

Only a few counts were recorded for this clonotype. The chain combines TRBV12-3 or TRBV12-4 with TRBJ1-2; a possible D gene is TRBD1 (6 bases). V was cut by 7 bases and J by 8 bases, with 11 bases left in between. The CDR3 is 11 residues long. CDR3 amino acids: CASTQGKGYTF. The CDR3 DNA reads TGTGCCAGCACCCAGGGGAAGGGCTACACCTTC.

In its sample, this clonotype ranks as medium-sized. The chain is built from TRBV7-8 and TRBJ2-7; tentatively, D is TRBD1 (5 bases). This CDR3 is built from 14 residues. Germline loops: CDR1 SGHVS, CDR2 FQNEAQ. V was clipped by 0 bases and J by 2 bases, with 8 bases between them. In DNA, the CDR3 is TGTGCCAGCAGCTTAGCGACAGCACCCTACGAGCAGTACTTC. This sequence encodes CASSLATAPYEQYF. Using reference TRBV7-8 and TRBJ2-7 for the parts outside the CDR3, the full variable domain is GAGVSQSPRYKVAKRGQDVALRCDPISGHVSLFWYQQALGQGPEFLTYFQNEAQLDKSGLPSDRFFAERPEGSVSTLKIQRTQQEDSAVYLCASSLATAPYEQYFGPGTRLTVT.

This clonotype has more than one count but fewer than ten. The V gene is TRBV20-1, the J gene TRBJ2-7, with 10 positions matching TRBD1. Germline V lookup: CDR1 DFQATT, CDR2 SNEGSKA (reference sequence). The CDR3 extends over 15 amino acids. Germline trimming cut 2 bases from V and 4 bases from J; bases unmatched to any gene: 8. CDR3 in amino acids: CSARSPPGQGYEQYF. The CDR3 DNA reads TGCAGTGCTAGAAGCCCACCGGGACAGGGGTACGAGCAGTACTTC.

A few counts support this clonotype. This sequence joins TRBV9 and TRBJ2-1; the D is unclear. Looked up from germline, CDR1 is SGDLS and CDR2 is YYNGEE. The CDR3 length is 12 residues. Trimming left V 3 bases short and J 6 bases short, with 7 bases between. DNA of the CDR3: TGTGCCAGCAGCGACTTAGCCAATGAGCAGTTCTTC. Translating it yields CASSDLANEQFF.

This clonotype showed up just a few times. The chain carries TRBV29-1 and TRBJ2-1; D tentatively fits TRBD1 or TRBD2 (6 bases each). The V end was cut by 0 bases, the J end by 8 bases, with 8 bases between. The CDR3 spans 12 residues. Germline CDR1 is SQVTM and CDR2 is ANQGSEA. In nucleotides, the CDR3 is TGCAGCGTTGAAGAGGGGGGCGATGAGCAGTTCTTC. Its translation: CSVEEGGDEQFF.

This rearrangement joins TRBV20-1 to TRBJ2-1; 14 nucleotides agree with TRBD2. The CDR3 totals 15 residues. Germline-derived CDR1 and CDR2 are DFQATT and SNEGSKA (reference sequence). Trimming took 5 bases from V and 3 from J; bases not matched to a gene: 3. CDR3: CSAATSGRVYNEQFF. The CDR3 nucleotides are TGCAGTGCTGCGACTAGCGGGAGGGTCTACAATGAGCAGTTCTTC.

This clonotype came up many times. The chain combines TRBV7-8 with TRBJ1-1, with D perhaps TRBD1 (5 bases). The CDR3 totals 15 residues. The germline V gene encodes CDR1 SGHVS and CDR2 FQNEAQ. Trimming left V 7 bases short and J 2 bases short, with 17 bases between. The CDR3 loop is CASNSLGGENTEAFF. CDR3 nucleotides: TGTGCCAGCAACTCGCTGGGGGGAGAAAACACTGAAGCTTTCTTT.

This clonotype was detected a few times. CDR3 DNA sequence: TGTGCCAGCAGCTTCTCGCAGGGGACTTACAATGAGCAGTTCTTC. Its protein is CASSFSQGTYNEQFF. The rearrangement joins TRBV7-9 to TRBJ2-1, with D perhaps matching TRBD1 or TRBD2 (6 bases each). Germline loops: CDR1 SEHNR, CDR2 FQNEAQ (reference sequence). The CDR3 length is 15 residues. The germline V and J ends were trimmed by 3 bases and 4 bases, with 13 bases remaining between them.

The rearrangement joins TRBV9 to TRBJ2-3; D not resolved. Germline V gives CDR1 SGDLS, CDR2 YYNGEE. This CDR3 has 13 residues. V was shortened by 4 bases and J by 1 base, with 7 bases between the two germline ends. The CDR3 sequence is CASSTWGTDTQYF. CDR3 DNA sequence: TGTGCCAGCAGCACATGGGGCACAGATACGCAGTATTTT.

The genes are TRBV7-9 and TRBJ2-1, with a tentative D call TRBD1 (6 bases). Germline CDR1 SEHNR, CDR2 FQNEAQ (reference sequence). CDR3 size: 14 residues. The V and J ends lost 1 base and 5 bases respectively, with 9 bases between them. CDR3 loop: CASSLEQGNNEQFF. CDR3 nucleotide sequence: TGTGCCAGCAGCTTAGAACAGGGCAACAATGAGCAGTTCTTC.

This clonotype was recorded a few times. The chain is built from TRBV7-2 and TRBJ2-7, with D perhaps matching TRBD1 (5 bases). Per germline, CDR1 SGHTA and CDR2 FQGNSA. Trimming pared 5 bases from V and 2 bases from J, leaving 16 bases between. CDR3 length: 15 residues. This CDR3 reads CASSLLDIAAYEQYF. The DNA of the CDR3 is TGTGCCAGCAGCCTCCTGGACATTGCAGCCTACGAGCAGTACTTC.

This chain connects TRBV15 to TRBJ1-5; TRBD1 matches 7 bases. V lost 3 bases, J lost 3 bases, and 5 bases stayed unmatched. Germline V gives CDR1 LNHNV, CDR2 YYDKDF (reference sequence). This CDR3 region has 15 residues. The CDR3 sequence: CATSSGRGFNQPQHF. CDR3 in DNA: TGTGCCACCAGCAGTGGCAGGGGGTTCAATCAGCCCCAGCATTTT. The entire variable domain, with the rest obtained from reference TRBV15 and TRBJ1-5, is as follows: DAMVIQNPRYQVTQFGKPVTLSCSQTLNHNVMYWYQQKSSQAPKLLFHYYDKDFNNEADTPDNFQSRRPNTSFCFLDIRSPGLGDTAMYLCATSSGRGFNQPQHFGDGTRLSIL.

This clonotype was counted between two and nine times. This chain's CDR3 is CASRVDRAPRETQYF. CDR3 nucleotides: TGTGCCAGCAGAGTTGATCGGGCTCCTCGGGAGACCCAGTACTTC. The chain links TRBV6-1 to TRBJ2-5; D is unresolved. Germline CDR1 is MNHNS and CDR2 is SASEGT. V lost 6 bases to trimming and J lost 5 bases, with 19 bases between them. The length of the CDR3 is 15 residues.

The V and J genes are TRBV6-2 or TRBV6-3 and TRBJ2-7; D may be TRBD2 (6 bases). The V end was cut by 2 bases, the J end by 2 bases, with 13 bases between. The CDR3 spans 15 residues. Germline V lookup: CDR1 MNHEY, CDR2 SVGEGT. CDR3 amino acids: CASSYLAGSPYEQYF. For the CDR3, the DNA is TGTGCCAGCAGTTACCTCGCGGGGTCCCCCTACGAGCAGTACTTC.

In its sample, this clonotype was seen a few times. V is TRBV10-3 and J is TRBJ2-1, with TRBD2 matching 11 bases. CDR1 and CDR2 (germline): ENHRY, SYGVKD. V gave up 11 bases and J gave up 9 bases; unmatched junction bases: 9. This CDR3 has 13 residues. The CDR3 loop is CAATTSGIIEQFF. DNA for the CDR3: TGTGCCGCTACGACTAGCGGGATTATTGAGCAGTTCTTC.

CDR3 bases: TGTGCCAGCACCCCCGAGACAGGATCGGGACAGAGCGAAGAGACCCAGTACTTC. This codes for CASTPETGSGQSEETQYF. The chain is built from TRBV11-1 and TRBJ2-5, with 7 nucleotides matching TRBD1. Trimming cost V 7 bases and J 3 bases; bases outside gene matches: 20. From germline, CDR1 is SGHAT and CDR2 FQDESV (reference sequence). There are 18 residues in the CDR3.

This clonotype has a handful of counts. This chain connects TRBV12-3 or TRBV12-4 to TRBJ2-2, with D hard to call. Trimming removed 7 bases at V and 7 bases at J, with 10 bases between. The CDR3 consists of 12 residues. In DNA, the CDR3 is TGTGCCAGCAAGGGCCCGGACGGGGAGCTGTTTTTT. Its translation is CASKGPDGELFF.

This clonotype was counted between two and nine times. The genes are TRBV6-2 or TRBV6-3 and TRBJ2-5, with D maybe TRBD2 (5 bases). Between the trimmed V and J ends, which lost 5 bases and 2 bases, there was a span of 12 bases. The CDR3 contains 14 residues. Germline assignment: CDR1 MNHEY and CDR2 SVGEGT. CDR3 protein: CASSPGREQETQYF. CDR3 in DNA: TGTGCCAGCAGTCCTGGACGGGAACAAGAGACCCAGTACTTC.

This clonotype was counted a few times. The V call is TRBV4-2, the J call TRBJ2-1; possibly TRBD2 for D (5 bases). Trimming cost V 4 bases and J 9 bases, with 28 bases left between them. Germline V CDR1 and CDR2: LGHNA, YNFKEQ. This CDR3 is 18 amino acids long. The CDR3 DNA is TGTGCCAGCAGCCCCCGAGCGGCATTCCCTCAATCTTTCAGTGAGCAGTTCTTC. It specifies CASSPRAAFPQSFSEQFF.

This clonotype has only a few counts. CDR3 nucleotides: TGTGCCTGGAGACCCAGCGGGAGGGCCTACAATGAGCAGTTCTTC. Its protein product is CAWRPSGRAYNEQFF. The V call is TRBV30, the J call TRBJ2-1; 10 positions match TRBD2. J was trimmed by 2 bases and V by 3 bases; bases with no gene match: 4. Germline V gene lookup returns CDR1 GTSNPN and CDR2 SVGIG (reference sequence). This CDR3 has 15 amino acids.

This clonotype was seen a few times. The rearrangement links TRBV3-1 to TRBJ1-1; 7 positions agree with TRBD1. J lost 10 bases, V lost 0 bases, and 8 bases had no gene match. CDR1 and CDR2 from the germline V gene are LGHDT and YNNKEL (reference sequence). The CDR3 sequence is 14 residues long. The CDR3 region is CASSQETGKDRAFF. CDR3 sequence (DNA): TGTGCCAGCAGCCAAGAGACAGGGAAAGATCGAGCTTTCTTT. Full variable domain (rest looked up from reference TRBV3-1 and TRBJ1-1): DTAVSQTPKYLVTQMGNDKSIKCEQNLGHDTMYWYKQDSKKFLKIMFSYNNKELIINETVPNRFSPKSPDKAHLNLHINSLELGDSAVYFCASSQETGKDRAFFGQGTRLTVV.

This chain connects TRBV10-3 to TRBJ1-1; 8 nucleotides line up with TRBD1. V was clipped by 0 bases and J by 4 bases; unmatched bases: 10. The germline V gene has CDR1 ENHRY and CDR2 SYGVKD. This CDR3 is 17 amino acids long. CDR3 protein: CAISESTFWDRRTEAFF. The CDR3 bases are TGTGCCATCAGTGAGTCGACATTCTGGGACAGGCGCACTGAAGCTTTCTTT.

This clonotype was found many times. This chain joins TRBV5-1 and TRBJ2-7, with D perhaps being TRBD1 or TRBD2 (5 bases each). CDR1 is SGHRS, CDR2 YFSETQ, per germline. Between the trimmed V and J ends, which lost 2 bases and 3 bases, there was a span of 18 bases. This CDR3 spans 16 amino acids. CDR3 sequence: CASSFSEAGTFYEQYF. The CDR3 nucleotides are TGCGCCAGCAGCTTCTCCGAGGCCGGGACCTTCTACGAGCAGTACTTC.

This clonotype was found a few times. The genes are TRBV6-5 and TRBJ2-7; 7 nucleotides align to TRBD2. Germline-derived CDR1 and CDR2 are MNHEY and SVGAGI. The CDR3 is 14 residues long. With V trimmed by 2 bases and J by 3 bases, 4 bases remained unmatched. This CDR3 reads CASSYGGEVYEQYF. The CDR3 DNA reads as TGTGCCAGCAGTTACGGGGGGGAAGTCTACGAGCAGTACTTC.

The chain links TRBV12-3 or TRBV12-4 to TRBJ1-1, with a weak D call TRBD1 (5 bases). This CDR3 comprises 13 residues. The V end lost 2 bases, the J end lost 7 bases, and 11 bases lay between the germline ends. The CDR3, as DNA: TGTGCCAGCAGTTTAAAAGGAGGGGATGAAGCTTTCTTT. This codes for CASSLKGGDEAFF.

This clonotype was found a few times. The chain carries TRBV7-9 and TRBJ2-1, with D possibly matching TRBD1 (6 bases). The CDR3 extends over 17 amino acids. Germline values: CDR1 SEHNR, CDR2 FQNEAQ (reference sequence). Trimming removed 4 bases at V and 0 bases at J, with 16 bases between. The CDR3 DNA sequence: TGTGCCAGCAGCTATAAACAGGGACCTAGCTCCTACAATGAGCAGTTCTTC. Residues: CASSYKQGPSSYNEQFF.

The sample holds a few counts of this clonotype. This sequence joins TRBV12-3 or TRBV12-4 and TRBJ2-1; no reliable D call. The CDR3 consists of 11 residues. Trimming pared 3 bases from V and 8 bases from J, leaving 5 bases between. The chain's CDR3 is CASSFAYEQFF. DNA of the CDR3: TGTGCCAGCAGTTTCGCTTATGAGCAGTTCTTC.

This clonotype was seen only a few times. The chain has TRBV27 and TRBJ2-7; 7 bases fit TRBD1. This CDR3 contains 15 residues. V shed 5 bases and J 4 bases; nucleotides not matched to a gene: 11. The V gene's germline CDR1 is MNHEY and CDR2 SMNVEV (reference sequence). CDR3 loop: CASSPQTGSGYEQYF. CDR3 bases: TGTGCCAGCAGTCCCCAGACAGGGAGTGGGTACGAGCAGTACTTC.